Listed here are 27 T cell receptor beta chains from one sample, sequenced in a study of metastatic and nonmetastatic thyroid tumors. Every patient was untreated before thyroid surgery. Using MiXCR, TCRdb reanalyzed the PCR reads. The table has about 20,000 clones, approximately 10% seen once; the top ten hold about 8%. Input material: blood. Receptor source: a female donor with papillary thyroid cancer or a benign thyroid nodule (not recorded which). Some clones in this sample may be carry-over from other donors' samples.

There are many counts of this clone. This chain connects TRBV20-1 to TRBJ2-3, with D tentatively TRBD2 (5 bases). CDR3 size: 16 residues. V lost 7 bases to trimming and J lost 0 bases, with 20 bases between them. CDR1 is DFQATT and CDR2 is SNEGSKA in the germline V gene (reference sequence). The CDR3 DNA reads as TGCAGTGTAACTAGGGTGGGAAGTACTAGCACAGATACGCAGTATTTT. This codes for CSVTRVGSTSTDTQYF.

This clone was counted ten times or more. V and J are TRBV6-2 or TRBV6-3 and TRBJ2-7; 7 bases align to TRBD1. The germline gives CDR1 MNHEY, CDR2 SVGEGT. Trimming took 8 bases from V and 1 from J; bases not matched to a gene: 8. CDR3 size: 14 residues. CDR3: CASATTGISYEQYF. The CDR3 bases are TGTGCCAGCGCGACGACAGGGATTTCCTACGAGCAGTACTTC.

A note on this clone: A much bigger clone sits one base away, suggesting this may be a read error. The rearrangement joins TRBV7-2 to TRBJ2-3; maybe TRBD2 (5 bases). Germline values: CDR1 SGHTA, CDR2 FQGNSA. The V gene lost 4 bases and the J gene lost 6 bases, with 14 bases spanning the gap. The CDR3 spans 14 residues. CDR3 loop: CASSSNSRRDTQYF. CDR3 coding DNA: TGTGCCAGCAGCTCGAATAGCAGGAGGGATACGCAGTATTTT.

In its sample, this clone was seen many times. This rearrangement joins TRBV2 to TRBJ1-6, with TRBD1 as a possible D gene (5 bases). CDR1 SNHLY and CDR2 FYNNEI come from the germline V gene. The CDR3 covers 12 residues. V lost 7 bases to trimming and J lost 10 bases, with 11 bases between them. Here the CDR3 reads CASTRGGSPLHF. The CDR3, as DNA: TGTGCCAGCACGCGGGGCGGATCACCCCTCCACTTT. Full variable domain (remainder filled in from reference TRBV2 and TRBJ1-6): EPEVTQTPSHQVTQMGQEVILRCVPISNHLYFYWYRQILGQKVEFLVSFYNNEISEKSEIFDDQFSVERPDGSNFTLKIRSTKLEDSAMYFCASTRGGSPLHFGNGTRLTVT.

This clone was seen many times. The chain joins TRBV2 to TRBJ1-2; 7 bases are a match to TRBD1. Germline values: CDR1 SNHLY, CDR2 FYNNEI. Unmatched junction bases numbered 4, after V lost 4 bases and J lost 5 bases. The CDR3 contains 13 residues. CDR3 sequence (DNA): TGTGCCAGCAGTGTAAGGACAGGTTATGGCTACACCTTC. Translation: CASSVRTGYGYTF.

Of note for this clone: A clone one base away is much larger, so this may be a read error. The rearrangement joins TRBV7-9 to TRBJ2-5; D call uncertain. Trimming stripped 0 bases from V and 2 bases from J, with 10 bases between. Germline V gene sequence: CDR1 SEHNR, CDR2 FQNEAQ (reference sequence). This CDR3 region has 15 residues. The CDR3 spells CASSLASVRQETQYF. DNA of the CDR3: TGTGCCAGCAGCTTAGCGTCAGTAAGACAAGAGACCCAGTACTTC.

In its sample, this clone was seen many times. The chain uses TRBV20-1 and TRBJ1-3; TRBD1 aligns across 11 bases. The CDR3 consists of 13 residues. Per the germline V gene, CDR1 is DFQATT and CDR2 is SNEGSKA (reference sequence). Trimming removed 4 bases from V and 8 bases from J; junction bases left unmatched: 4. CDR3 in DNA: TGCAGTGCTATCGGGACAGGGGGGGACACCATATATTTT. Its translation is CSAIGTGGDTIYF.

This clone was detected ten times or more. The chain uses TRBV30 and TRBJ2-2; 9 bases fit TRBD2. J gave up 7 bases and V 0 bases, and 3 bases lay outside the gene matches. The CDR3 is 14 amino acids. Germline V gene data show CDR1 as GTSNPN and CDR2 as SVGIG (reference sequence). This CDR3 is CAWSVREGFGELFF. The CDR3 region has the DNA TGTGCCTGGAGTGTGCGGGAGGGTTTCGGGGAGCTGTTTTTT. Full variable domain (remainder filled in from reference TRBV30 and TRBJ2-2): SQTIHQWPATLVQPVGSPLSLECTVEGTSNPNLYWYRQAAGRGLQLLFYSVGIGQISSEVPQNLSASRPQDRQFILSSKKLLLSDSGFYLCAWSVREGFGELFFGEGSRLTVL.

This clone qualifies as medium-sized. The chain links TRBV6-1 to TRBJ2-7; no clear D. CDR3 size: 15 residues. The V and J ends lost 6 bases and 3 bases respectively, with 18 bases between them. From germline, CDR1 is MNHNS and CDR2 SASEGT. This CDR3 reads CASSSPKRENYEQYF. Written as DNA, the CDR3 is TGTGCCAGCAGCTCACCGAAGCGTGAGAACTACGAGCAGTACTTC.

In this sample, this clone turned up many times. J is TRBJ2-1 and V is TRBV10-3; D assignment may be TRBD1 or TRBD2 (5 bases each). The CDR3 is made up of 19 amino acids. V was clipped by 7 bases and J by 1 base, with 26 bases between them. Germline V gene data show CDR1 as ENHRY and CDR2 as SYGVKD. The CDR3 bases are TGTGCCATCAACCGGGGACGGCTACTTGAAGACTCTTCCTACAATGAGCAGTTCTTC. Encoded protein: CAINRGRLLEDSSYNEQFF.

The sample holds many counts of this clone. The chain recombines TRBV11-2 with TRBJ2-7, with 11 bases matching TRBD2. Germline values: CDR1 SGHAT, CDR2 FQNNGV. This CDR3 region has 16 residues. V lost 4 bases, J lost 2 bases, and 7 bases stayed unmatched. CDR3 sequence reads: CASSSILAGEAYEQYF. CDR3 DNA sequence: TGTGCCAGCAGCTCAATACTAGCGGGAGAGGCCTACGAGCAGTACTTC.

A few counts support this clone. Possible read error: a much larger clone is one base away. This sample includes further DNA sequences coding for the same CDR3. The CDR3 coding sequence is TGTGCCAGCAGCTTAGCCGGACAGAGATTCGACGAGCAATACTTC. Protein product: CASSLAGQRFDEQYF. This chain connects TRBV7-8 to TRBJ2-7; D may be TRBD1 (6 bases). The CDR3 spans 15 residues. The germline V gene encodes CDR1 SGHVS and CDR2 FQNEAQ.

This clone occurred many times. The same CDR3 can be traced to other DNA sequences in this sample. V is TRBV3-1 and J is TRBJ1-2, with 7 bases lining up with TRBD1. Trimming at V came to 3 bases and at J to 6 bases, leaving 4 bases not matched to a gene. This CDR3 comprises 13 residues. CDR1 and CDR2 from the germline V gene are LGHDT and YNNKEL (reference sequence). CDR3 protein: CASSQTGSDGYTF. The CDR3 nucleotides are TGTGCCAGCAGCCAGACAGGGAGCGATGGCTACACCTTC.

This clone was detected only a few times. The chain combines TRBV5-4 with TRBJ2-7, with 7 bases lining up with TRBD1. The CDR3 runs 13 residues. The V gene's germline CDR1 is SGHNT and CDR2 YYREEE (reference sequence). The V gene end was trimmed by 4 bases and the J gene end by 0 bases; junction bases not matched to a gene: 1. CDR3 region: CASSPGGSYEQYF. Here the CDR3 DNA reads TGTGCCAGCAGCCCAGGGGGCTCCTACGAGCAGTACTTC. The whole variable domain, filled in from reference TRBV5-4 and TRBJ2-7, reads ETGVTQSPTHLIKTRGQQVTLRCSSQSGHNTVSWYQQALGQGPQFIFQYYREEENGRGNFPPRFSGLQFPNYSSELNVNALELDDSALYLCASSPGGSYEQYFGPGTRLTVT.

Worth noting for this clone: This sequence may be a read error, since a much larger clone differs from it by one base. J is TRBJ1-1 and V is TRBV7-3; perhaps TRBD1 as D (6 bases). Germline V gives CDR1 SGHTA, CDR2 FQGTGA. The CDR3 is 15 residues long. This CDR3 is CASSLYSGAGAEDFF. DNA for the CDR3: TGTGCCAGCAGCTTATATTCCGGGGCAGGGGCTGAAGATTTCTTT.

This clone was seen ten or more times. The sample contains more than one DNA sequence encoding this CDR3. V usage is TRBV29-1 and J usage is TRBJ2-7; 7 nucleotides match TRBD2. J gave up 7 bases and V 7 bases, and 7 bases lay outside the gene matches. The germline V gene has CDR1 SQVTM and CDR2 ANQGSEA. The CDR3 covers 11 residues. DNA of the CDR3: TGCAGCGCCCGGGAGGTCGGAGAGCAGTACTTC. Encoded protein: CSAREVGEQYF.

Within the sample, this clone is medium-sized. The rearrangement joins TRBV6-1 to TRBJ2-7, with 8 bases that match TRBD1. The CDR3 sequence is 17 residues long. Germline V gene sequence: CDR1 MNHNS, CDR2 SASEGT. J lost 7 bases, V lost 5 bases, and 19 bases had no gene match. DNA for the CDR3: TGTGCCAGCAGTAGCTCACAGCGGACAGGGAGGTTAAAGGAGCAGTACTTC. This encodes CASSSSQRTGRLKEQYF.

This clone was observed many times. CDR3 coding DNA: TGTGCCAGCAGTGAACCTACAGGGACATCCTACAATGAGCAGTTCTTC. This encodes CASSEPTGTSYNEQFF. The chain has TRBV5-6 and TRBJ2-1; D is possibly TRBD1 (6 bases). The V end lost 5 bases, the J end lost 1 base, and 16 bases lay between the germline ends. There are 16 residues in the CDR3. The germline V gene encodes CDR1 SGHDT and CDR2 YYEEEE.

This clone appeared many times. CDR3 region: CASSLDSSSYNEQFF. In DNA, the CDR3 is TGTGCCAGCAGCCTGGACTCGAGCTCCTACAATGAGCAGTTCTTC. The chain has TRBV7-9 and TRBJ2-1, with D maybe TRBD2 (5 bases). This CDR3 spans 15 amino acids. CDR1 and CDR2 (germline): SEHNR, FQNEAQ (reference sequence). V was shortened by 5 bases and J by 0 bases, with 11 bases between the two germline ends.

This clone was counted many times. The J gene is TRBJ2-7, the V gene TRBV20-1; TRBD2 matches at 7 bases. The CDR3 is 16 amino acids. From germline, CDR1 is DFQATT and CDR2 SNEGSKA (reference sequence). After removal of 0 bases from V and 2 bases from J, the junction contained 10 bases not matched to a gene. CDR3 sequence: CSARDRGLAAAYEQYF. The CDR3 region has the DNA TGCAGTGCTAGAGACCGCGGGCTAGCGGCGGCCTACGAGCAGTACTTC.

This clone has a count of ten or more. The chain uses TRBV5-6 and TRBJ2-3; 12 positions agree with TRBD2. This CDR3 is 16 amino acids long. V was clipped by 0 bases and J by 4 bases; unmatched bases: 3. Germline values: CDR1 SGHDT, CDR2 YYEEEE. The CDR3 DNA is TGTGCCAGCAGCTTGGATGGACTAGCGGGATCAGATACGCAGTATTTT. Protein: CASSLDGLAGSDTQYF.

The rearrangement links TRBV7-2 to TRBJ2-7; D might be TRBD1 or TRBD2, each matching 5 bases. The ends were cut back, 6 bases at V and 3 bases at J, with 12 bases in the middle. Looked up from germline, CDR1 is SGHTA and CDR2 is FQGNSA. The CDR3 is made up of 13 amino acids. The CDR3 region is CASSWDVYYEQYF. In nucleotides, the CDR3 is TGTGCCAGCAGTTGGGACGTATACTACGAGCAGTACTTC.

This clone came up once. Possible read error: a much larger clone is one base away. The V and J genes are TRBV5-6 and TRBJ2-2; D is perhaps TRBD1 (5 bases). The CDR3 length is 16 residues. Germline assignment: CDR1 SGHDT and CDR2 YYEEEE. The CDR3 bases are TGTGTCAGCAGCCCTAGTCAGACAGCTTACACCGGGGAGCTGTTTTTT. Translating it yields CVSSPSQTAYTGELFF.

By proportion, this clone is medium-sized. The chain combines TRBV12-3 or TRBV12-4 with TRBJ1-2; TRBD1 might be the D (5 bases). V was cut by 2 bases and J by 6 bases, with 16 bases left in between. The CDR3 runs to 15 residues. The CDR3 nucleotides are TGTGCCAGCAGTTTATCCCTCGGGGCACCTGATGGCTACACCTTC. Its translation: CASSLSLGAPDGYTF.

The table lists this clone with many counts. The chain combines TRBV16 with TRBJ2-1; D is ambiguous. Trimming took off 4 bases at V and 8 bases at J, with 9 bases between the two ends. The CDR3 extends over 12 amino acids. Germline CDR1 is KGHSY and CDR2 is FQNENV. For the CDR3, the DNA is TGTGCCAGCAGCCCCCTGATGGATGAGCAGTTCTTC. The encoded protein is CASSPLMDEQFF. Together with reference TRBV16 and TRBJ2-1, the CDR3 gives the full variable domain: GEEVAQTPKHLVRGEGQKAKLYCAPIKGHSYVFWYQQVLKNEFKFLISFQNENVFDETGMPKERFSAKCLPNSPCSLEIQATKLEDSAVYFCASSPLMDEQFFGPGTRLTVL.

This clone has ten or more counts. The rearrangement joins TRBV24-1 to TRBJ2-1, with D perhaps matching TRBD1 or TRBD2 (5 bases each). CDR1 is KGHDR, CDR2 SFDVKD, per germline. The CDR3 covers 17 residues. Deletions cut 4 bases from V and 1 base from J, with 16 bases between. CDR3 loop: CATSDPGTDASYNEQFF. CDR3 nucleotide sequence: TGTGCCACCAGTGACCCAGGGACCGATGCATCCTACAATGAGCAGTTCTTC.

This clone appeared many times. Other DNA sequences in this sample translate to the same CDR3. The rearrangement joins TRBV7-9 to TRBJ2-7; 8 bases are a match to TRBD2. Germline assignment: CDR1 SEHNR and CDR2 FQNEAQ (reference sequence). The CDR3 is 15 residues long. V was pared by 2 bases and J by 1 base, with 4 bases of the junction left unmatched. The CDR3 DNA is TGTGCCAGCAGCTTAACGGGAGGGAGTTCCTACGAGCAGTACTTC. It translates to CASSLTGGSSYEQYF.